The 14 T cell receptor beta chains given below trace back to one sample, sequenced in a study of cytomegalovirus exposure and HLA in healthy donors. Researchers ran the PCR with 60 Vbeta and 13 Jbeta primers. The method was immunoSEQ multiplex PCR; TCRdb's version includes in-frame clones alone and lacks a portion of them. The table lists 220,000 or so clones, approximately 70% of them singletons. Sequenced material: PBMCs. Receptor source: a woman younger than 45 in good health and CMV-seronegative.

Concerning this clone itself: The junction departs from the called germline gene at one end, perhaps through a read error. The rearrangement links TRBV7-9 to TRBJ1-3, with 7 bases fitting TRBD1. The CDR3 length is 18 residues. Looked up from germline, CDR1 is SEHNR and CDR2 is FQNEAQ (reference sequence). The CDR3 DNA sequence: TGTGCCATCAGCTTGGGACAGATCGACGTTTACTCTGGAAACACCATATATTTT. Translating it yields CAISLGQIDVYSGNTIYF. The full variable domain, its missing parts supplied by reference TRBV7-9 and TRBJ1-3, is DTGVSQNPRHKITKRGQNVTFRCDPISEHNRLYWYRQTLGQGPEFLTYFQNEAQLEKSRLLSDRFSAERPKGSFSTLEIQRTEQGDSAMYLCAISLGQIDVYSGNTIYFGEGSWLTVV.

V is TRBV4-1 and J is TRBJ2-5; TRBD2 matches 10 bases. Trimming cost V 0 bases and J 5 bases; bases outside gene matches: 3. Germline-derived CDR1 and CDR2 are MGHRA and YSYEKL. This CDR3 has 15 amino acids. The CDR3 DNA reads TGCGCCAGCAGCCAAGATGGGGGACTAGCGGAGACCCAGTACTTC. Its translation: CASSQDGGLAETQYF.

The chain employs TRBV7-2 and TRBJ2-3; 7 bases match TRBD1. After removal of 5 bases from V and 0 bases from J, the junction contained 5 bases not matched to a gene. The germline CDR1 and CDR2 sequences are SGHTA and FQGNSA. CDR3 size: 15 residues. The CDR3 DNA reads as TGTGCCAGCAGCCAAGAGGGGGCGAGCACAGATACGCAGTATTTT. Translated, it gives CASSQEGASTDTQYF.

A word on this clone: In the same sample, other DNA sequences code for this CDR3. The V gene is TRBV19, the J gene TRBJ1-1; D is uncertain. The CDR3 spans 14 residues. Trimming removed 5 bases from V and 0 bases from J, with 10 bases in between. From germline, CDR1 is LNHDA and CDR2 SQIVND (reference sequence). CDR3 in amino acids: CASSVPGMNTEAFF. The CDR3 DNA sequence: TGTGCCAGTAGTGTTCCGGGGATGAACACTGAAGCTTTCTTT.

The chain couples TRBV6-6 to TRBJ1-1; a weak D match, TRBD1 (6 bases). V was trimmed by 11 bases and J by 6 bases, leaving 13 bases between them. The germline CDR1 and CDR2 sequences are MNHNY and SVGAGI (reference sequence). This CDR3 has 11 amino acids. CDR3: CALGAGAEAFF. In nucleotides, the CDR3 is TGTGCCTTGGGGGCAGGGGCTGAAGCTTTCTTT.

The rearrangement joins TRBV29-1 to TRBJ2-3; 9 bases agree with TRBD2. The trim removed 4 bases at V and 2 bases at J, leaving 4 bases unmatched. The germline V gene encodes CDR1 SQVTM and CDR2 ANQGSEA. This CDR3 spans 14 amino acids. The CDR3 DNA reads TGCAGCGTTGGGGCGGGAGGGGACACAGATACGCAGTATTTT. Translating it yields CSVGAGGDTDTQYF.

This rearrangement joins TRBV10-1 to TRBJ2-3; D might be TRBD1 (5 bases). The germline V gene has CDR1 WNHNN and CDR2 SYGVQD (reference sequence). CDR3 length: 14 amino acids. Trimming removed 0 bases from V and 1 base from J, with 5 bases in between. CDR3 residues: CASSESGRTDTQYF. CDR3 DNA: TGCGCCAGCAGTGAGTCGGGGCGCACAGATACGCAGTATTTT.

The rearrangement links TRBV11-3 to TRBJ2-4; D remains ambiguous. Trimming cost V 0 bases and J 6 bases, with 9 bases left between them. Germline V gene lookup returns CDR1 SGHNT and CDR2 YENEEA. The CDR3 runs to 14 residues. This chain's CDR3 is CASSLDQTGNIQYF. The CDR3 nucleotides read TGTGCCAGCAGCTTAGATCAAACGGGAAACATTCAGTACTTC.

CDR3 residues: CASVPGGTGELFF. Written as DNA, the CDR3 is TGTGCCAGCGTCCCAGGGGGCACCGGGGAGCTGTTTTTT. The gene calls are TRBV2 and TRBJ2-2; 7 nucleotides agree with TRBD1. CDR3 size: 13 residues. The V segment lost 8 bases and the J segment 4 bases; nucleotides outside the gene matches: 4. Looked up from germline, CDR1 is SNHLY and CDR2 is FYNNEI. Variable domain in full (rest from reference TRBV2 and TRBJ2-2): EPEVTQTPSHQVTQMGQEVILRCVPISNHLYFYWYRQILGQKVEFLVSFYNNEISEKSEIFDDQFSVERPDGSNFTLKIRSTKLEDSAMYFCASVPGGTGELFFGEGSRLTVL.

The V call is TRBV10-3, the J call TRBJ1-6; D not certain. CDR3 length equals 17 residues. Germline CDR1 ENHRY, CDR2 SYGVKD. V was trimmed by 0 bases and J by 2 bases, leaving 11 bases between them. The CDR3 DNA is TGTGCCATCAGTGAGTCTTTGAGCGGTACCTATAATTCACCCCTCCACTTT. Residues: CAISESLSGTYNSPLHF.

This clone appeared a few times. The chain couples TRBV5-6 to TRBJ2-1; D is possibly TRBD2 (5 bases). The CDR3 has 14 amino acids. The germline CDR1 and CDR2 sequences are SGHDT and YYEEEE. Trimming left V 2 bases short and J 5 bases short, with 11 bases between. CDR3 protein: CASSFGGLDNEQFF. The DNA for the CDR3 is TGTGCCAGCAGCTTCGGTGGACTCGACAATGAGCAGTTCTTC.

A single count supports this clone. The rearrangement uses TRBV15 and TRBJ1-1; 7 bases match TRBD1. CDR3 length: 18 residues. J was trimmed by 4 bases and V by 1 base; bases with no gene match: 15. CDR1 is LNHNV, CDR2 YYDKDF, per germline (reference sequence). CDR3 nucleotides: TGTGCCACCAGCAGAGGGGAACTCACAGGGGAAATGGCCACTGAAGCTTTCTTT. Residues: CATSRGELTGEMATEAFF.

The chain has TRBV6-5 and TRBJ1-1; weak D call: TRBD1 (6 bases). V dropped 7 bases and J dropped 1 base, with 13 bases sitting between them. CDR1 is MNHEY and CDR2 is SVGAGI in the germline V gene. The CDR3 is 14 amino acids. The CDR3 sequence: CASTQGSQNTEAFF. The CDR3 DNA sequence: TGTGCCAGCACCCAGGGGTCCCAGAACACTGAAGCTTTCTTT.

The chain is built from TRBV25-1 and TRBJ2-6; 12 positions match TRBD1. The CDR3 contains 17 residues. V lost 8 bases, J lost 2 bases, and 7 bases stayed unmatched. Germline values: CDR1 MGHDK, CDR2 SYGVNS. The CDR3 DNA sequence: TGTGCCAGCCCGGGGACAGGGGGCGCGGCTGGGGCCAACGTCCTGACTTTC. Amino acids: CASPGTGGAAGANVLTF.